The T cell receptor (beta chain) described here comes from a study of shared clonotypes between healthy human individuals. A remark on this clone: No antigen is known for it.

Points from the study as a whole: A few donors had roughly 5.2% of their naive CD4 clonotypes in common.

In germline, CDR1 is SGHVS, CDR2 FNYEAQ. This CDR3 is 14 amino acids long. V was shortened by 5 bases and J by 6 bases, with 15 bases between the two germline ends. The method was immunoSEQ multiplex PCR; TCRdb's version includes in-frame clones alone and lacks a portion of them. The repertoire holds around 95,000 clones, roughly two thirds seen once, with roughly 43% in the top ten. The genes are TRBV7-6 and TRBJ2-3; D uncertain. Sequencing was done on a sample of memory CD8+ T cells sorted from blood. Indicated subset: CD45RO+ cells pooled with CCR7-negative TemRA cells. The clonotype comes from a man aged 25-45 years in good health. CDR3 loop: CASSLTAAADTQYF. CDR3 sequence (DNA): TGTGCCAGCAGCCTCACCGCGGCCGCGGATACGCAGTATTTT. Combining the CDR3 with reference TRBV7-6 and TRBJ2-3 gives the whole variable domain GAGVSQSPRYKVTKRGQDVALRCDPISGHVSLYWYRQALGQGPEFLTYFNYEAQQDKSGLPNDRFSAERPEGSISTLTIQRTEQRDSAMYRCASSLTAAADTQYFGPGTRLTVL.